This T cell receptor (beta chain) was recovered during a study of cytomegalovirus exposure and HLA in healthy donors. Overall study results and limits: Another analysis was done later, and it associated roughly 15,000 TCR beta sequences with HLA alleles at 0.05 false discovery rate. A later analysis showed that HLA-associated TCR beta chains had undergone more clonal expansion than equally common others. When analyzed later, a missense DCLRE1C variant was found to be linked to TCR beta V- and J-gene trimming.

Vbeta (60) and Jbeta (13) primers were used in the PCR. Using immunoSEQ multiplex PCR, the repertoire was profiled, and TCRdb retains in-frame clones only, with some absent. The sample yields 140,000 or so clones, roughly 78% seen once. Note on this clone: Its antigen is undetermined.

The CDR3 covers 15 residues. CDR1 and CDR2 from the germline V gene are SGHRS and YFSETQ. The V gene lost 3 bases and the J gene lost 0 bases, with 10 bases spanning the gap. The source of this sequence is a female donor in good health and CMV-seronegative. This chain uses TRBV5-1 with TRBJ2-1; D unresolved. Sequenced input: PBMCs. The CDR3 loop is CASSYRVSSYNEQFF. In nucleotides, the CDR3 is TGCGCCAGCAGCTACCGGGTGAGCTCCTACAATGAGCAGTTCTTC. Looking up the rest from reference TRBV5-1 and TRBJ2-1 gives the full variable domain: KAGVTQTPRYLIKTRGQQVTLSCSPISGHRSVSWYQQTPGQGLQFLFEYFSETQRNKGNFPGRFSGRQFSNSRSEMNVSTLELGDSALYLCASSYRVSSYNEQFFGPGTRLTVL.